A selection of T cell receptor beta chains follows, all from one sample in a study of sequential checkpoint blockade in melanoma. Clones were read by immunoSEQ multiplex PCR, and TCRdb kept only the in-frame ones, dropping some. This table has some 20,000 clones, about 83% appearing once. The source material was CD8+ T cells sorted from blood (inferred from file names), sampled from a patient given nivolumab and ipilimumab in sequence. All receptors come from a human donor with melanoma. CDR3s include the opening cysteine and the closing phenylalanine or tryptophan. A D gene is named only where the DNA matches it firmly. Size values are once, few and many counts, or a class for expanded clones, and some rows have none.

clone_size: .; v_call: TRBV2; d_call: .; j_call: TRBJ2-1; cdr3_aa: CASSAGTETYNEQFF; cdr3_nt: TGTGCCAGCAGTGCCGGGACTGAGACCTACAATGAGCAGTTCTTC
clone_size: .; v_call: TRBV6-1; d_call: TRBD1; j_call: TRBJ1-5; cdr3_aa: CASSEGGETGVDQPQHF; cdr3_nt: TGTGCCAGCAGTGAAGGAGGGGAGACAGGGGTTGATCAGCCCCAGCATTTT
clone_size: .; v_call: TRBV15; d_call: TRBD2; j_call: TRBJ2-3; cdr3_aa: CATSRDRLAENTDTQYF; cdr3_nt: TGTGCCACCAGCAGAGATAGGCTAGCGGAAAACACAGATACGCAGTATTTT
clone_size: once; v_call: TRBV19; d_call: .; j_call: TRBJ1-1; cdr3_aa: CASRWRLNTEAFF; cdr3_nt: TGTGCCAGTAGGTGGCGGTTAAACACTGAAGCTTTCTTT
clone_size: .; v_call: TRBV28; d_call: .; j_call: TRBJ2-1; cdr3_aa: CASSLYPAGQPYNEQFF; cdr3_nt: TGTGCCAGCAGTTTATATCCAGCGGGCCAGCCGTACAATGAGCAGTTCTTC
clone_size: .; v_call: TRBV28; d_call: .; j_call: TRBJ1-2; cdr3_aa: CASSLSPGDVNYGYTF; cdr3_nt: TGTGCCAGCAGTTTATCCCCAGGGGATGTGAACTATGGCTACACCTTC
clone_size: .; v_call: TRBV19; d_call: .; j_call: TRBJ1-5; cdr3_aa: CASSITVVRREQGDQPQHF; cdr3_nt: TGTGCCAGTAGTATCACAGTAGTAAGGAGGGAGCAGGGAGATCAGCCCCAGCATTTT
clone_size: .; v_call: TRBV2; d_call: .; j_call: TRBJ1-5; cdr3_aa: CASSGDEGGGNQPQHF; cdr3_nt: TGTGCCAGCAGTGGGGACGAGGGGGGGGGCAATCAGCCCCAGCATTTT
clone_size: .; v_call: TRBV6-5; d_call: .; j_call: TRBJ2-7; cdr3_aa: CASSLSAGTAYEQYF; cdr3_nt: TGTGCCAGCAGTTTATCTGCCGGGACTGCCTACGAGCAGTACTTC
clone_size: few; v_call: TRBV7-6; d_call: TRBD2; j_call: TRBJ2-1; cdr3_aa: CASSLGDAGGPNEQFF; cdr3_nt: TGTGCCAGCAGCTTAGGGGACGCGGGGGGGCCCAATGAGCAGTTCTTC
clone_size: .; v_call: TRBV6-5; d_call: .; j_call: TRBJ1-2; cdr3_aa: CASAPGRARVDGYTF; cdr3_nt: TGTGCCAGCGCCCCGGGGAGGGCGCGGGTCGATGGCTACACCTTC
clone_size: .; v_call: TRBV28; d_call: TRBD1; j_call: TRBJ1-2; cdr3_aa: CASSSEIYRGFDYGYTF; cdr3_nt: TGTGCCAGCAGTTCAGAGATTTACAGGGGATTCGACTATGGCTACACCTTC
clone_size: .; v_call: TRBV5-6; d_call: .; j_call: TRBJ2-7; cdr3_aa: CASSFGVTGEQYF; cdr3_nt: TGTGCCAGCAGCTTCGGAGTCACGGGGGAGCAGTACTTC
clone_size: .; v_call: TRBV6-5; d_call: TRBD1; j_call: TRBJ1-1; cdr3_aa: CASSYSGQGSEAFF; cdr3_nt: TGTGCCAGCAGTTACTCGGGACAGGGCTCTGAAGCTTTCTTT
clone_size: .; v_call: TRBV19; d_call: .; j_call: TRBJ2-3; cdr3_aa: CASSIRWRAPTDTQYF; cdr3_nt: TGTGCCAGTAGTATCCGGTGGCGGGCCCCCACAGATACGCAGTATTTT
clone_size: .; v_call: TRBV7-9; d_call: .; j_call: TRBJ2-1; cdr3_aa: CASSFSLDQEQFF; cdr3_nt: TGTGCCAGCAGCTTTAGCTTGGATCAAGAGCAGTTCTTC
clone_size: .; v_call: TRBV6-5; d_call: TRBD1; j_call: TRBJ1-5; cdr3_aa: CASSPTGGGNQPQHF; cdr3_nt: TGTGCCAGCAGCCCGACAGGGGGAGGCAATCAGCCCCAGCATTTT
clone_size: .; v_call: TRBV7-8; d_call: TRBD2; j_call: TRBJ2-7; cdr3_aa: CASSSHSGGAGMTYEQYF; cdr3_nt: TGTGCCAGCAGCTCGCACTCGGGGGGGGCAGGGATGACCTACGAGCAGTACTTC
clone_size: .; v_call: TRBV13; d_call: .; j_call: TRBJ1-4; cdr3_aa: CASTYQQGLNEKLFF; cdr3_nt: TGTGCCAGCACTTACCAACAGGGACTAAATGAAAAACTGTTTTTT
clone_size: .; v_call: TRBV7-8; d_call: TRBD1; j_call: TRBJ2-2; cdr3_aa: CASSLETGRSTGELFF; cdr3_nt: TGTGCCAGCAGCTTAGAGACAGGGAGAAGCACCGGGGAGCTGTTTTTT
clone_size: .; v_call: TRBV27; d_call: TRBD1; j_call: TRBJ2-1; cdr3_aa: CASSLDRGNEQFF; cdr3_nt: TGTGCCAGCAGTTTGGACAGGGGCAATGAGCAGTTCTTC
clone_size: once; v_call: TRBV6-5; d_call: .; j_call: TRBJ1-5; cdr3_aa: CASSSGNQPQHF; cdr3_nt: TGTGCCAGCAGTTCTGGCAATCAGCCCCAGCATTTT
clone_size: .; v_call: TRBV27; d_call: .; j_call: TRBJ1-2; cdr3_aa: CASSSTPTAGRGYTF; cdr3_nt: TGTGCCAGCAGTTCCACCCCGACAGCGGGAAGGGGCTACACCTTC
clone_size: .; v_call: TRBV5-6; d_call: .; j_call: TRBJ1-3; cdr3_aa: CASSLGSSGNTIYF; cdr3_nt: TGTGCCAGCAGCTTGGGTAGCTCTGGAAACACCATATATTTT
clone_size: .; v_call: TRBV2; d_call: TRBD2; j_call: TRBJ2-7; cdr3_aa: CASGPGTSWYEQYF; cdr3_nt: TGTGCCAGCGGTCCCGGGACTAGCTGGTACGAGCAGTACTTC
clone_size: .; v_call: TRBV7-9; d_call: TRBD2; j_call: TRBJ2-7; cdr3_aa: CASSKAGLPGSYEQYF; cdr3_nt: TGTGCCAGCAGTAAAGCGGGACTTCCGGGCTCCTACGAGCAGTACTTC
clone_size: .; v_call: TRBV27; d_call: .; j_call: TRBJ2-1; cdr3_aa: CASSLWGVGYNEQFF; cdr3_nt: TGTGCCAGCAGTTTATGGGGGGTTGGCTACAATGAGCAGTTCTTC
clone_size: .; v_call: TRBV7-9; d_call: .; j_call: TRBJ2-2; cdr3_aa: CASSRDRFTGELFF; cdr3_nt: TGTGCCAGCAGCCGCGACAGATTCACCGGGGAGCTGTTTTTT
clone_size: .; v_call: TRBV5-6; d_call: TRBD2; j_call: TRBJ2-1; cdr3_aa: CASSQPGLAFPSSYNEQFF; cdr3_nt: TGTGCCAGCAGCCAACCGGGACTAGCTTTCCCGAGCTCCTACAATGAGCAGTTCTTC
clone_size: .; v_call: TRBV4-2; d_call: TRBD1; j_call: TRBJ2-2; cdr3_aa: CASSQDTGGTGELFF; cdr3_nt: TGTGCCAGCAGCCAAGACACAGGGGGTACCGGGGAGCTGTTTTTT
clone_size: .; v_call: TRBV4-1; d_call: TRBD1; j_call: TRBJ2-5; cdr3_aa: CASSHGTAFQETQYF; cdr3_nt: TGCGCCAGCAGCCATGGGACAGCCTTCCAAGAGACCCAGTACTTC
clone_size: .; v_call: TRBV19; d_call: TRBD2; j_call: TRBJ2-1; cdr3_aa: CASTRLAGGPADNNEQFF; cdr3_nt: TGTGCCAGTACCCGACTAGCGGGAGGGCCAGCCGACAACAATGAGCAGTTCTTC
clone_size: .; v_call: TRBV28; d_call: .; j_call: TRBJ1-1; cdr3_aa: CASGRVNTEAFF; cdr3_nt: TGTGCCAGCGGCCGTGTGAACACTGAAGCTTTCTTT
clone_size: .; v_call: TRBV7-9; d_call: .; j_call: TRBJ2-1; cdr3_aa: CASRSVAANEQFF; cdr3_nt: TGTGCCAGCAGAAGCGTTGCCGCCAACGAGCAGTTCTTC
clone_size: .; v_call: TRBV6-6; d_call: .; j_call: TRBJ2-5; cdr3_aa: CASWAYQETQYF; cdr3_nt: TGTGCCAGTTGGGCCTACCAAGAGACCCAGTACTTC
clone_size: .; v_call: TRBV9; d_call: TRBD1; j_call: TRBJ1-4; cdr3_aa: CASSVGTGILGNEKLFF; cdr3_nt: TGTGCCAGCAGCGTGGGGACAGGGATTTTGGGGAACGAAAAACTGTTTTTT
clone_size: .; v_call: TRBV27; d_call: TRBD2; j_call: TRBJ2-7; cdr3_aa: CASSRGVAGAIEQYF; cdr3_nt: TGTGCCAGCAGCCGCGGGGTAGCGGGAGCGATCGAGCAGTACTTC
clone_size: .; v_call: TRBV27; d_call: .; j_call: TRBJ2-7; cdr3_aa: CASSFLGLGSSYEQYF; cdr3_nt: TGTGCCAGCAGTTTCCTTGGGCTGGGGAGCTCCTACGAGCAGTACTTC
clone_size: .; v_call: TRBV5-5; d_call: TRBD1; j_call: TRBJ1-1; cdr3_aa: CASSPRDRFNTEAFF; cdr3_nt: TGTGCCAGCAGCCCGAGGGACAGGTTCAACACTGAAGCTTTCTTT
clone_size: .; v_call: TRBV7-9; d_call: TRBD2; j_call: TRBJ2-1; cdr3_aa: CASSGARGGNEQFF; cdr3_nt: TGTGCCAGCAGCGGGGCGCGGGGGGGCAATGAGCAGTTCTTC
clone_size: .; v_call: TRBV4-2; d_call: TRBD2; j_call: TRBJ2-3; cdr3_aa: CASSQLPGLAEADTQYF; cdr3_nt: TGTGCCAGCAGCCAACTCCCCGGACTAGCGGAGGCAGATACGCAGTATTTT
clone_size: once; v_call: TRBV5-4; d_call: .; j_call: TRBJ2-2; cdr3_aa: CASSLGGEGNTGELFF; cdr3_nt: TGTGCCAGCAGCCTGGGGGGAGAGGGGAACACCGGGGAGCTGTTTTTT
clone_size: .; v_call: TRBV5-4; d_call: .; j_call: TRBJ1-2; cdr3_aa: CASSFGGPYGYTF; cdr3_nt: TGTGCCAGCAGCTTTGGGGGCCCCTATGGCTACACCTTC
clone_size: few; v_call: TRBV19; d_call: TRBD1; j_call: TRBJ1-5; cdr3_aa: CASSHRQGQHF; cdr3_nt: TGTGCCAGTAGTCATCGACAGGGCCAGCATTTT
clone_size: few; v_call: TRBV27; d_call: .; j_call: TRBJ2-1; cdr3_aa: CASIGGDEQFF; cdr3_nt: TGTGCCAGCATTGGGGGCGATGAGCAGTTCTTC
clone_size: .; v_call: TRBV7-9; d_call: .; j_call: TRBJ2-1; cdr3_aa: CASSLVRLAPNEQFF; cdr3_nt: TGTGCCAGCAGCTTAGTACGTCTAGCTCCCAATGAGCAGTTCTTC
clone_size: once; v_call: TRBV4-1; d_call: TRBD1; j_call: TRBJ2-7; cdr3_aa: CASSQGTVAYEQYF; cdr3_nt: TGCGCCAGCAGCCAGGGGACAGTGGCCTACGAGCAGTACTTC
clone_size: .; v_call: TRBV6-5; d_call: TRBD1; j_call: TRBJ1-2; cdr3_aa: CATGTRDRGSYGYTF; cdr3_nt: TGTGCCACCGGTACGCGGGACAGGGGTTCCTATGGCTACACCTTC
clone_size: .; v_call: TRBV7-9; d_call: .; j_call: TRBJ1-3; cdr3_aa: CASSFRVSGNTIYF; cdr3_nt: TGTGCCAGCAGCTTTCGGGTCTCTGGAAACACCATATATTTT
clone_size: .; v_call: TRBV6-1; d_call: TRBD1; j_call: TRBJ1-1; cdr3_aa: CASSPTWDRGTEAFF; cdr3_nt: TGTGCCAGCAGCCCGACCTGGGACAGGGGCACTGAAGCTTTCTTT
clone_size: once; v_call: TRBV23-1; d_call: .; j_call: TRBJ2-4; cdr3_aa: CAPQGENIQYF; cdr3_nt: TGCGCCCCCCAGGGCGAAAACATTCAGTACTTC
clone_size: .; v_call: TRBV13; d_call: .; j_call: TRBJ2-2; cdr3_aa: CASSSHSSTGELFF; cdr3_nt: TGTGCCAGCAGCTCCCATAGCAGTACCGGGGAGCTGTTTTTT
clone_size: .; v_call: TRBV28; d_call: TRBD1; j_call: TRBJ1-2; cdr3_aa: CASSRTGSDYGYTF; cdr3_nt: TGTGCCAGCAGTCGGACAGGGAGCGACTATGGCTACACCTTC
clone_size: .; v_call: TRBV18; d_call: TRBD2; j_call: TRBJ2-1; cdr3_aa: CASSPGTSGPLPYEQFF; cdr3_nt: TGTGCCAGCTCACCCGGGACTAGCGGGCCTCTCCCCTATGAGCAGTTCTTC
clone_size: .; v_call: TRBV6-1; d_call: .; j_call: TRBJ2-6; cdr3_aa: CASTQGLSGANVLTF; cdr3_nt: TGTGCCAGCACCCAGGGCCTCTCTGGGGCCAACGTCCTGACTTTC
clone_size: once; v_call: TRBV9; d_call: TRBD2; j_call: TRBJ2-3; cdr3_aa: CASSPQRGGTDTQYF; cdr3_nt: TGTGCCAGCAGCCCCCAGCGGGGGGGCACAGATACGCAGTATTTT
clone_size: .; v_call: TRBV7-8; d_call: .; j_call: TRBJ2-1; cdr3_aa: CASSSGHRYNEQFF; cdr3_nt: TGTGCCAGCAGCTCGGGACATCGGTACAATGAGCAGTTCTTC
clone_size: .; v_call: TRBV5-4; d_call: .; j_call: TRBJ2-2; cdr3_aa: CASSLTRSGELFF; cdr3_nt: TGTGCCAGCAGCTTGACTAGATCCGGGGAGCTGTTTTTT
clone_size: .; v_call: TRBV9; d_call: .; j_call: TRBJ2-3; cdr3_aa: CASSPQVLEGTDTQYF; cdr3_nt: TGTGCCAGCAGCCCCCAAGTCCTAGAAGGCACAGATACGCAGTATTTT